Sequencing of this T cell receptor (beta chain) was carried out in a study of radiotherapy plus CTLA-4 blockade in lung cancer. The protocol was immunoSEQ multiplex PCR, while the TCRdb copy is restricted to in-frame clones and leaves out a portion. The sample lists 65,000 to 100,000 clones, over 80% seen once, with 0.75% to 0.95% in the top ten. Germline CDR1 and CDR2: SGHNT and YYREEE (reference sequence). The CDR3 runs to 17 residues. V gave up 0 bases and J gave up 1 base, with 16 bases separating them. Sequencing used peripheral blood, obtained from a patient treated with radiotherapy plus ipilimumab. The chain couples TRBV5-4 to TRBJ1-1; D might be TRBD1 (5 bases). This TCR came from a human donor with non-small cell lung cancer who had stable disease on radiotherapy plus ipilimumab. CDR3 DNA: TGTGCCAGCAGCTTGGGGGGGACTGCTCTTCGGAACACTGAAGCTTTCTTT. Encoded protein: CASSLGGTALRNTEAFF.